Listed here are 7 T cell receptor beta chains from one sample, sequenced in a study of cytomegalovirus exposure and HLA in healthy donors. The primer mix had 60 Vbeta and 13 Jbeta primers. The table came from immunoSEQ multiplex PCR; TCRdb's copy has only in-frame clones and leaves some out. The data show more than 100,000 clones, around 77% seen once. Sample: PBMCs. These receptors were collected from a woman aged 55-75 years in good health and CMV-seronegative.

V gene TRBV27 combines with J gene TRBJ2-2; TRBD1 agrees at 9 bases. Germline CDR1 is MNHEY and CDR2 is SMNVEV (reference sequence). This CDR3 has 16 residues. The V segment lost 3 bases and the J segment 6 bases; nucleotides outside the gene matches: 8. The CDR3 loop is CASSLAGTGFAGELFF. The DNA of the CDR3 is TGTGCCAGCAGTTTGGCCGGGACAGGGTTCGCCGGGGAGCTGTTTTTT.

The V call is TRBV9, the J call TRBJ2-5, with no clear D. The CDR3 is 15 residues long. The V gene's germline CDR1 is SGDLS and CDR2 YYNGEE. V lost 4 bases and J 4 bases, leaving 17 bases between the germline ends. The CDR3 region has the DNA TGTGCCAGCAGCCCCGTCGTGGGCGTTGGAGAGACCCAGTACTTC. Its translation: CASSPVVGVGETQYF.

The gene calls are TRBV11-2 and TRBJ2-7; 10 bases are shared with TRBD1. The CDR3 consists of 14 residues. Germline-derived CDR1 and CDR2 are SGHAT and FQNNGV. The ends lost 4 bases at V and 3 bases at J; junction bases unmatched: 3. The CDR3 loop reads CASSSRDRGYEQYF. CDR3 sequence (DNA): TGTGCCAGCAGCTCCCGGGACAGGGGCTACGAGCAGTACTTC.

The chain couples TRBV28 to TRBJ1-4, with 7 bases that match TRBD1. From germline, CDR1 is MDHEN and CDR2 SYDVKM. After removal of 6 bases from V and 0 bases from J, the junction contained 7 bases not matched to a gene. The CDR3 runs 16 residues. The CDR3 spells CASSRTGDATNEKLFF. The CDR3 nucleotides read TGTGCCAGCAGCAGGACAGGTGATGCAACTAATGAAAAACTGTTTTTT.

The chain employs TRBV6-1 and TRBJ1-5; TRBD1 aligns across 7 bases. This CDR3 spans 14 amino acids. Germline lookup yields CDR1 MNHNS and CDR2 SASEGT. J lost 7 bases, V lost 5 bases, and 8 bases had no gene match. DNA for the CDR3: TGTGCCAGCAGTTCGAGCAGGGGGGACCAGCCCCAGCATTTT. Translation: CASSSSRGDQPQHF.

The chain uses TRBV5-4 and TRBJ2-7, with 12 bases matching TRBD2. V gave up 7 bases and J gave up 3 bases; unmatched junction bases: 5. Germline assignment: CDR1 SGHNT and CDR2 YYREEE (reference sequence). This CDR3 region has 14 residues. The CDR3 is CASAPTSGSYEQYF. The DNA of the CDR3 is TGTGCCAGCGCCCCGACTAGCGGGAGCTACGAGCAGTACTTC.

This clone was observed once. The CDR3 sequence is CASSKVKGGLRYTF. The CDR3 region has the DNA TGTGCCAGCAGCAAAGTGAAAGGGGGTCTACGCTACACCTTC. V usage is TRBV21-1 and J usage is TRBJ1-2; the DNA was not used to check the table's D call, TRBD1. TRBV21-1 is listed as a pseudogene. The CDR3 extends over 14 amino acids.